The rows below give T cell receptor beta chains drawn from one sample of a study of breast tumors, draining lymph nodes, adjacent tissues. TCRdb used MiXCR to reprocess the multiplex PCR reads, holding one entry per CDR3 protein. The sample shows 23,000 or so distinct CDR3 sequences, about 61% of them seen only once. The sequenced sample was tumor-adjacent breast tissue. These receptor sequences come from a female donor with breast cancer. Some clones in this sample may be carry-over from other donors' samples. Each CDR3 is given with its conserved first and last residue. A D gene is named only where the DNA matches it firmly. Not every row has a clone size; where given, it reads once, few, many or a size class.

TRBD2	.	TRBJ2-7	TRBV9	CASSRTSGNEQYF	TGTGCCAGCAGCAGGACTAGCGGGAACGAGCAGTACTTC
.	.	TRBJ2-1	TRBV4-2	CASSQVGQYEQFF	TGTGCCAGCAGCCAAGTGGGGCAGTATGAGCAGTTCTTC
TRBD2	.	TRBJ2-5	TRBV2	CASMAGLAGVNQETQYF	TGTGCCAGCATGGCTGGGCTAGCGGGGGTCAACCAAGAGACCCAGTACTTC
.	.	TRBJ2-7	TRBV7-9	CASSLRQAGHYEQYF	TGTGCCAGCAGCTTGCGGCAGGCGGGACACTACGAGCAGTACTTC
TRBD1	many	TRBJ2-1	TRBV2	CASSRAGGFEQFF	TGTGCCAGCAGTCGGGCAGGGGGCTTTGAGCAGTTCTTC
TRBD1	many	TRBJ1-1	TRBV29-1	CSVTDSPTGRVAFF	TGCAGCGTTACTGACTCACCGACAGGGAGGGTTGCTTTCTTT
.	many	TRBJ1-5	TRBV27	CASSLSAGHQPQHF	TGTGCCAGCAGTTTATCAGCCGGCCATCAGCCCCAGCATTTT
.	medium-sized	TRBJ1-2	TRBV20-1	CSASTRGTYGYTF	TGCAGTGCTAGTACGAGGGGAACCTATGGCTACACCTTC
.	medium-sized	TRBJ1-2	TRBV30	CAWSVVGGAEGYTF	TGTGCCTGGAGCGTGGTGGGGGGCGCGGAAGGCTACACCTTC
.	.	TRBJ2-5	TRBV9	CASSVAWDLETQYF	TGTGCCAGCAGCGTAGCTTGGGACTTGGAGACCCAGTACTTC
.	once	TRBJ1-2	TRBV2	CASSLATDYGYTF	TGTGCCAGCAGCCTGGCCACCGACTATGGCTACACCTTC
TRBD1	many	TRBJ2-7	TRBV6-1	CASSEALGDSSLYEQYF	TGTGCCAGCAGTGAAGCGCTGGGGGACAGTTCCCTCTACGAGCAGTACTTC
.	.	TRBJ2-1	TRBV2	CASSDQATYGYNEQFF	TGTGCCAGCAGTGATCAGGCTACATATGGCTACAATGAGCAGTTCTTC
.	once	TRBJ1-5	TRBV12-3/TRBV12-4	CASGRGIGQPQHF	TGTGCCAGCGGGCGGGGAATTGGTCAGCCCCAGCATTTT
TRBD2	.	TRBJ2-5	TRBV2	CASSVTDGGDNHDTHDF	TGTGCCAGCAGTGTAACCGACGGGGGGGACAACCACGACACCCACGACTTC